This T cell receptor beta chain is from a study of T cell repertoires in ileal Crohn's disease. Study-level findings and limits: Clonality above 26.8% at surgery always came with endoscopic recurrence. Clonal expansions were more frequent in active smokers than non-smokers at surgery.

The time point is: inflamed ileum from the surgical specimen. As concerns this clone: Its cognate antigen is unknown.

Only in-frame clones appear in the TCRdb table, and some are missing; sequencing was by immunoSEQ multiplex PCR. The sample shows some 2,900 clones, around 75% of them seen only once. The sequenced sample was ileal tissue. The receptor was isolated from an adult with Crohn's disease.

The CDR3 region is CASSITGELAKNIQYF. The CDR3 bases are TGTGCCAGCAGTATTACAGGGGAATTAGCCAAAAACATTCAGTACTTC. This chain uses TRBV28 with TRBJ2-4; TRBD1 agrees at 7 bases. The CDR3 is made up of 16 amino acids. CDR1 is MDHEN, CDR2 SYDVKM, per germline. V lost 5 bases, J lost 0 bases, and 7 bases stayed unmatched.